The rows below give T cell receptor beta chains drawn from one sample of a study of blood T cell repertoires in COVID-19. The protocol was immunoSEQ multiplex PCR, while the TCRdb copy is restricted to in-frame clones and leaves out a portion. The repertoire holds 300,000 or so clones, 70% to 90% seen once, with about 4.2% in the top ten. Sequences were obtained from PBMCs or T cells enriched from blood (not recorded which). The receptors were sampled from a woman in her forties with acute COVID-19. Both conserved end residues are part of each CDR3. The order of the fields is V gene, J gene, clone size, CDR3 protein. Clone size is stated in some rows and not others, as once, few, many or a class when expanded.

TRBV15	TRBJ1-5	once	CATSRGQGPNQPQHF
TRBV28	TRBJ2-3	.	CASSFYDRGGTDTQYF
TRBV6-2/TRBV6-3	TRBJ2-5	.	CASSRPGQGIETQYF
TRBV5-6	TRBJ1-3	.	CASQATGVINTIYF
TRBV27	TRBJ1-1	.	CASSLSSPFGSGNTEAFF
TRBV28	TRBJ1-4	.	CASSFLRGSNEKLFF
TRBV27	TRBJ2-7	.	CASSRTSGKPRRAYEQYF
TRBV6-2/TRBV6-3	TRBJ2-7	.	CASSEWGGSSYEQYF
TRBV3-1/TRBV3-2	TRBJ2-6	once	CASSQGGLGSGANVLTF
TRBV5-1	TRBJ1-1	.	CASSRGGQDNTEAFF
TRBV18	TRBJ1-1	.	CASSPFGAGENTEAFF
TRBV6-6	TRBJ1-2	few	CASSYLGVSYGYTF
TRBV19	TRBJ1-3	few	CASHRAYGNTIYF
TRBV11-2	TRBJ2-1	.	CASSFSTGKANEQFF
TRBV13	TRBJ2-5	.	CASSRRVTQETQYF
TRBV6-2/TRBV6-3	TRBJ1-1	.	CASSSAGAGAFF
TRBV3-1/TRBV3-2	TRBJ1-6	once	CASSRKIGGSAGSPLHF
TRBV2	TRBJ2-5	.	CASSERGGSLQETQYF
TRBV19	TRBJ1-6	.	CASTPRVRTLASYNSPLHF
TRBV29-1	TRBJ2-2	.	CSVDTGRNTGELFF
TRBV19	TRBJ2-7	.	CASSTGQGIPEQYF
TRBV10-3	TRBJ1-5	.	CATGAGDSNQPQHF
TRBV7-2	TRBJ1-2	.	CASSLDLGRTGGRGYTF
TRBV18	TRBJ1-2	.	CASSPKGQGGYTF
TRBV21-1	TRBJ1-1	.	CASSKNSQGSSNTEAFF
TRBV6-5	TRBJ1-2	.	CATSTDFSSNYGYTF
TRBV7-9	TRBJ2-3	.	CASSLAGGGVGNTQYF
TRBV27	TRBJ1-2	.	CASSLEVLRGIDGYTF
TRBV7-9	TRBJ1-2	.	CASSQQGSLSGYTF
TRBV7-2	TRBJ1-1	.	CASSVETGAGTEAFF
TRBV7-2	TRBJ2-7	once	CASSVSQGEYYEQYF
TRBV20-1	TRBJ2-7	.	CSARTSWF
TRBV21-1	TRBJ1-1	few	CASSNQEKGQGGVGTEAFF
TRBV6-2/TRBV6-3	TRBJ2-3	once	CASSSNRVAATDTQYF
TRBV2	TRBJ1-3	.	CASSGSLGQGSLRSAGNTIYF
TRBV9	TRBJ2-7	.	CASSVLSSSYEQYF
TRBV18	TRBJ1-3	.	CASSPIQVGTDYGNTIYF
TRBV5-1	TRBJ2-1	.	CASSWTDRAYNEQFF
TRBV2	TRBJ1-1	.	CASSEGMGSEAFF
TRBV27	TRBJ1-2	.	CASRRDSLNYGYTF
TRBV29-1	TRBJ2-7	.	CSVVIYEQYF
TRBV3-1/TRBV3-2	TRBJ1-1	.	CASSADAGGTEAFF
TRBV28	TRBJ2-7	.	CASSLWTGLGEQYF
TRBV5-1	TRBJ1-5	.	CASSLDDSSNQPQHF
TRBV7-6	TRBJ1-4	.	CASSLGGLTTNEKLFF
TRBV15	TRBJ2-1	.	CATSKKREWDNEQFF
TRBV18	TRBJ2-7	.	CASSQTGTAFYEQYF
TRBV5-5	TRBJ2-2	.	CASSLEPGVGTGELFF
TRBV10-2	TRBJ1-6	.	CASSEEGVRGSPLHF
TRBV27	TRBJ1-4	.	CASRLKAGGWEKLFF
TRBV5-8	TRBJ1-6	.	CASSLLQVNSPLHF
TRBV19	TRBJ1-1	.	CASSIEPGDTEAFF
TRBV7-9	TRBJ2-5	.	CASSSVRETQYF
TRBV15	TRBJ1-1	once	CATSRQVNTEAFF
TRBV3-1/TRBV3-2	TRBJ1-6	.	CASSEARGARNSPLHF
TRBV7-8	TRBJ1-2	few	CASSPRDRGPHGYTF
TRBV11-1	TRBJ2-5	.	CASSPGRRGGETQYF